The clone carrying this T cell receptor beta chain has just a few counts. Its antigen is not identified. The V segment lost 1 base and the J segment 2 bases; nucleotides outside the gene matches: 7. This CDR3 comprises 15 residues. Germline V gene lookup returns CDR1 DFQATT and CDR2 SNEGSKA (reference sequence). The record originates from a study of type 1 regulatory T cells. Whole-study results and caveats: Compared with non-type 1 regulatory T cells, type 1 regulatory T cells showed a more restricted TCR repertoire.

TCRdb reprocessed the reads via MiXCR and lists one record per CDR3 protein. This table has tens of thousands of distinct CDR3 sequences, less than 25% appearing once. The sequence was collected from a human donor in good health. The chain joins TRBV20-1 to TRBJ2-7; 8 bases match TRBD2. Sequencing used cultured type 1 regulatory T (Tr1) cells, either the whole culture or a sorted fraction (not recorded which). This chain's CDR3 is CSARGPGGGPYEQYF. The DNA of the CDR3 is TGCAGTGCTAGAGGCCCTGGCGGGGGGCCCTACGAGCAGTACTTC.